This entry lists 10 T cell receptor beta chains sequenced from one sample in a study of T cells after yellow fever vaccination. Each CDR3 protein gets one entry after TCRdb re-called the 5' RACE reads with MiXCR. The sample records 40,000 or so distinct CDR3 sequences, 6.8% being singletons. The sequences come from CD8+ T cells not binding an NS4B(214-222) dextramer, sorted from PBMCs, collected 45 days after the yellow fever booster vaccination. The receptor source for this set is a man younger than 40 who received the YFV17D yellow fever vaccine.

This clonotype was seen ten or more times. The V gene is TRBV3-1, the J gene TRBJ2-2; D possibly uses TRBD1 or TRBD2 (5 bases each). Trimming pared 3 bases from V and 6 bases from J, leaving 11 bases between. From germline, CDR1 is LGHDT and CDR2 YNNKEL (reference sequence). The CDR3 covers 14 residues. In nucleotides, the CDR3 is TGTGCCAGCAGCCACCTCGGGACCGCCGGGGAGCTGTTTTTT. It encodes CASSHLGTAGELFF. The full variable domain, completed using reference TRBV3-1 and TRBJ2-2, is DTAVSQTPKYLVTQMGNDKSIKCEQNLGHDTMYWYKQDSKKFLKIMFSYNNKELIINETVPNRFSPKSPDKAHLNLHINSLELGDSAVYFCASSHLGTAGELFFGEGSRLTVL.

This clonotype came up many times. The gene calls are TRBV5-6 and TRBJ1-1, with D possibly being TRBD1 (6 bases). Trimming removed 0 bases from V and 7 bases from J, with 10 bases in between. This CDR3 region has 13 residues. CDR1 is SGHDT and CDR2 is YYEEEE in the germline V gene. The CDR3, as DNA: TGTGCCAGCAGCTTGGAACAGGGAATTGAAGCTTTCTTT. Protein: CASSLEQGIEAFF.

This clonotype was seen at least ten times. This chain uses TRBV9 with TRBJ2-7; TRBD1 is a possible D gene (6 bases). The V end lost 3 bases, the J end lost 5 bases, and 12 bases lay between the germline ends. The length of the CDR3 is 13 residues. Per germline, CDR1 SGDLS and CDR2 YYNGEE. The CDR3 DNA reads as TGTGCCAGCAGCGCCCCACAGGGAAACGAGCAGTACTTC. It translates to CASSAPQGNEQYF. The variable domain in full, with the rest retrieved from reference TRBV9 and TRBJ2-7, is DSGVTQTPKHLITATGQRVTLRCSPRSGDLSVYWYQQSLDQGLQFLIQYYNGEERAKGNILERFSAQQFPDLHSELNLSSLELGDSALYFCASSAPQGNEQYFGPGTRLTVT.

This clonotype came up many times. The rearrangement links TRBV7-9 to TRBJ2-7, with TRBD2 matching over 10 bases. J was trimmed by 3 bases and V by 4 bases; bases with no gene match: 6. From germline, CDR1 is SEHNR and CDR2 FQNEAQ (reference sequence). The CDR3 totals 15 residues. The chain's CDR3 is CASSSQSSGSYEQYF. CDR3 nucleotide sequence: TGTGCCAGCAGCTCACAATCTAGCGGGAGCTACGAGCAGTACTTC. The entire variable domain, with the rest obtained from reference TRBV7-9 and TRBJ2-7, is as follows: DTGVSQNPRHKITKRGQNVTFRCDPISEHNRLYWYRQTLGQGPEFLTYFQNEAQLEKSRLLSDRFSAERPKGSFSTLEIQRTEQGDSAMYLCASSSQSSGSYEQYFGPGTRLTVT.

As regards this clonotype: A much larger clone lies a single base off, so this may be a read error. The rearrangement uses TRBV6-2 or TRBV6-3 and TRBJ2-1; 8 nucleotides align to TRBD2. This CDR3 contains 15 residues. Germline values: CDR1 MNHEY, CDR2 SVGEGT. The CDR3 nucleotides are TGTGCCAGCAGTTACTCTAGCGGGGTGTACAATGTGCAGTTCTTC. Translation: CASSYSSGVYNVQFF.

The rearrangement uses TRBV20-1 and TRBJ2-1, with TRBD2 matching 8 bases. With V trimmed by 2 bases and J by 9 bases, 18 bases remained unmatched. The CDR3 totals 17 residues. Germline V lookup: CDR1 DFQATT, CDR2 SNEGSKA (reference sequence). The CDR3 nucleotides read TGCAGTGCTAGACTCGTTGGGGGTAGCGGGATGGCGGGTGAGCAGTTCTTC. Translated, it gives CSARLVGGSGMAGEQFF.

This clonotype has a handful of counts. V usage is TRBV7-2 and J usage is TRBJ2-7; D gene uncertain. This CDR3 is 12 amino acids long. Germline V gene lookup returns CDR1 SGHTA and CDR2 FQGNSA. The V end was cut by 5 bases, the J end by 2 bases, with 7 bases between. CDR3 loop: CASSAGTYEQYF. The CDR3 DNA follows: TGTGCCAGCAGCGCTGGAACCTACGAGCAGTACTTC.

This clonotype showed up many times. The J gene is TRBJ2-3, the V gene TRBV7-3; a possible D gene is TRBD1 (6 bases). The germline V gene has CDR1 SGHTA and CDR2 FQGTGA. V was cut by 5 bases and J by 1 base, with 16 bases left in between. The CDR3 has 16 amino acids. The CDR3 nucleotides are TGTGCCAGCAGCCCACATACAGGGAGCGGCACAGATACGCAGTATTTT. Translation gives CASSPHTGSGTDTQYF.

This clonotype was counted at least ten times. This chain uses TRBV7-2 with TRBJ1-4; D is unclear. In germline, CDR1 is SGHTA, CDR2 FQGNSA. V was pared by 3 bases and J by 5 bases, with 7 bases between. The CDR3 is 13 amino acids. The CDR3, as DNA: TGTGCCAGCAGCTTTAGAGGGAATGAAAAACTGTTTTTT. Protein product: CASSFRGNEKLFF.

The chain recombines TRBV7-6 with TRBJ2-5, with D possibly being TRBD2 (5 bases). V lost 5 bases to trimming and J lost 9 bases, with 10 bases between them. Per germline, CDR1 SGHVS and CDR2 FNYEAQ. The CDR3 has 11 residues. CDR3 bases: TGTGCCAGCAGCCTCGGCGGGCCCCAGTACTTC. Amino acid sequence: CASSLGGPQYF. The complete variable domain, with remaining parts taken from reference TRBV7-6 and TRBJ2-5, reads GAGVSQSPRYKVTKRGQDVALRCDPISGHVSLYWYRQALGQGPEFLTYFNYEAQQDKSGLPNDRFSAERPEGSISTLTIQRTEQRDSAMYRCASSLGGPQYFGPGTRLLVL.